This TCR beta chain was recovered during a study of T cell responses to AZD1222 COVID-19 vaccine. Study results and caveats: It should be noted that donors were predominantly white British and more often female, and clonal diversity was possibly underestimated.

Germline V gene sequence: CDR1 SGHTA, CDR2 FQGTGA. The CDR3 runs 16 residues. The V gene lost 5 bases and the J gene lost 1 base, with 15 bases spanning the gap. For this clone: Its antigen is as yet unknown.

Data came from immunoSEQ multiplex PCR; TCRdb stores just in-frame clones and leaves some out. This sample has about 110,000 clones, with approximately 90% found just once. Sample: peripheral blood, taken 28 days after the second AZD1222 dose. This TCR was sampled from an adult who received the AZD1222 COVID-19 vaccine. This chain uses TRBV7-3 with TRBJ2-1; D remains ambiguous. Here the CDR3 reads CASSPIPGVSYNEQFF. CDR3 nucleotide sequence: TGTGCCAGCAGCCCCATCCCCGGAGTGTCCTACAATGAGCAGTTCTTC.